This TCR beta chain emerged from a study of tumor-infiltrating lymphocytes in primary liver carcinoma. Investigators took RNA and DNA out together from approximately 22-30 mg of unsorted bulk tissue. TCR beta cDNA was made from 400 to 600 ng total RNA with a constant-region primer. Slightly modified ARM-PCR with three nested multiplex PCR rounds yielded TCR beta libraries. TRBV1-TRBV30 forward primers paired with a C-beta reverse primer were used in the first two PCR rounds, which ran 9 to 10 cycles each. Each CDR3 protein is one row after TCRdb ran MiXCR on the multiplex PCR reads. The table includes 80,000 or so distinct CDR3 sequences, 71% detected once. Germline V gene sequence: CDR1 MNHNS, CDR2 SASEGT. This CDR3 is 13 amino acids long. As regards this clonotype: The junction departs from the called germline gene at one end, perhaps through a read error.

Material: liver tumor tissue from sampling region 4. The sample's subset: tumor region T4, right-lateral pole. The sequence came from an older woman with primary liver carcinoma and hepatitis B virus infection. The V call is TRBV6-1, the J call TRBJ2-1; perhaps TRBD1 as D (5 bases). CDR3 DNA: TGTGCCGGTCAGGACAAGTCCTACTATGAGCAGTTCTTC. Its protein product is CAGQDKSYYEQFF.